The rows below give T cell receptor beta chains drawn from one sample of a study of cytomegalovirus exposure and HLA in healthy donors. Generated by immunoSEQ multiplex PCR, the TCRdb table keeps only in-frame clones and is missing some. The sample lists approximately 170,000 clones; approximately 67% were seen once. The sequenced sample was PBMCs. The source is a woman aged 18 to 35 in good health and CMV-seropositive. Each CDR3 is given with its conserved first and last residue. A D gene is named only where the DNA matches it firmly. Size values are once, few and many counts, or a class for expanded clones, and some rows have none.

clone size,V gene,D gene,J gene,CDR3 protein,CDR3 DNA
NA,TRBV6-1,NA,TRBJ2-7,CASSDDTAYEQYF,TGTGCCAGCAGTGACGACACAGCCTACGAGCAGTACTTC
few,TRBV16,NA,TRBJ1-6,CASSQSELLNGNSPLHF,TGTGCCAGCAGCCAATCTGAACTACTGAACGGCAATTCACCCCTCCACTTT
NA,TRBV5-1,NA,TRBJ1-1,CASSLLGEVEAFF,TGCGCCAGCAGCTTGCTAGGGGAGGTTGAAGCTTTCTTT
NA,TRBV14,TRBD1,TRBJ1-1,CASSQGQGARVAFF,TGTGCCAGCAGCCAAGGACAGGGGGCGCGAGTAGCTTTCTTT
NA,TRBV18,TRBD1,TRBJ1-2,CASSLGTGGSQYGYTF,TGTGCCAGCTCACTCGGGACAGGAGGTAGTCAGTATGGCTACACCTTC
NA,TRBV7-2,NA,TRBJ2-1,CASSLVGGNEQFF,TGTGCCAGCAGCTTAGTAGGAGGGAATGAGCAGTTCTTC
NA,TRBV7-8,NA,TRBJ1-1,CASSLAPTVAYTEAFF,TGTGCCAGCAGCTTAGCTCCGACAGTTGCCTACACTGAAGCTTTCTTT
few,TRBV2,NA,TRBJ2-1,CASGPEQFF,TGTGCCAGCGGGCCCGAGCAGTTCTTC
few,TRBV4-1,NA,TRBJ2-7,CASNFEANRRQGQYF,TGCGCCAGCAACTTCGAGGCTAACAGGAGACAAGGGCAGTACTTC
few,TRBV18,TRBD2,TRBJ2-3,CASSPGREDTQYF,TGTGCCAGCTCACCAGGGAGGGAAGATACGCAGTATTTT
few,TRBV15,TRBD1,TRBJ2-5,CATSREARRGETQYF,TGTGCCACCAGCAGAGAGGCCCGCAGGGGGGAGACCCAGTACTTC
NA,TRBV10-3,NA,TRBJ1-1,CAIRGQNTEAFF,TGTGCCATCAGGGGACAGAACACTGAAGCTTTCTTT
NA,TRBV5-1,NA,TRBJ2-1,CASMASGRYNEQFF,TGCGCCAGCATGGCAAGCGGGCGCTACAATGAGCAGTTCTTC
NA,TRBV27,TRBD1,TRBJ1-1,CASSLSGTGGRAFF,TGTGCCAGCAGTTTGTCCGGGACAGGGGGCCGAGCTTTCTTT
NA,TRBV6-1,NA,TRBJ2-7,CASSAEGDRAYEQYF,TGTGCCAGCAGTGCGGAAGGTGACAGAGCCTACGAGCAGTACTTC
NA,TRBV10-3,TRBD1,TRBJ1-2,CAISDLGTGGHSAGYTF,TGTGCCATCAGTGATCTCGGGACAGGGGGCCATAGTGCGGGCTACACCTTC
few,TRBV29-1,TRBD1,TRBJ1-2,CSVEEDRITANYGYTF,TGCAGCGTTGAAGAGGACAGGATCACAGCTAACTATGGCTACACCTTC
NA,TRBV4-1,TRBD2,TRBJ2-5,CASRGIAGKGETQYF,TGCGCCAGCAGGGGGATAGCGGGGAAGGGAGAGACCCAGTACTTC
NA,TRBV7-9,TRBD1,TRBJ1-2,CASSLDRGHGYTF,TGTGCCAGCAGCCTGGACAGGGGTCACGGCTACACCTTC
few,TRBV5-1,NA,TRBJ1-1,CASSLIGADTEAFF,TGCGCCAGCAGCTTGATAGGGGCTGACACTGAAGCTTTCTTT
few,TRBV6-1,NA,TRBJ2-5,CASKAGGETQYF,TGTGCCAGCAAGGCGGGTGGAGAGACCCAGTACTTC
NA,TRBV15,TRBD1,TRBJ2-7,CATGTEGQGYEQYF,TGTGCCACCGGAACCGAAGGACAGGGGTACGAGCAGTACTTC
few,TRBV5-6,NA,TRBJ1-4,CASSPQSGKLFF,TGTGCCAGCAGCCCCCAATCGGGAAAACTGTTTTTT
NA,TRBV5-1,TRBD2,TRBJ2-3,CASSIWTSHTQYF,TGCGCCAGCAGCATATGGACTAGCCATACGCAGTATTTT
NA,TRBV10-3,TRBD2,TRBJ2-7,CAIRTSGNEQYF,TGTGCCATAAGGACTAGCGGGAACGAGCAGTACTTC
NA,TRBV6-5,NA,TRBJ2-1,CASMLYNEQFF,TGTGCCAGCATGTTATACAATGAGCAGTTCTTC
few,TRBV28,TRBD1,TRBJ2-7,CASSEIAGTASIYEQYF,TGTGCCAGCAGTGAGATTGCCGGGACAGCTTCAATCTACGAGCAGTACTTC
NA,TRBV7-2,TRBD1,TRBJ2-7,CASSPGTGYEQYF,TGTGCCAGCAGCCCCGGGACAGGCTACGAGCAGTACTTC
few,TRBV6-4,NA,TRBJ2-1,CASSEDYRANEQFF,TGTGCCAGCAGTGAGGACTACCGAGCTAATGAGCAGTTCTTC
NA,TRBV7-6,NA,TRBJ1-3,CASSLSIASGNTIYF,TGTGCCAGCAGTCTATCTATTGCTAGCGGAAACACCATATATTTT
few,TRBV27,NA,TRBJ2-7,CASSVVSGYEQYF,TGTGCCAGCAGTGTAGTATCGGGCTACGAGCAGTACTTC
NA,TRBV7-2,TRBD2,TRBJ2-7,CASSLGPNSGGSF,TGTGCCAGCAGCTTGGGACCAAACAGCGGGGGGTCCTTC
NA,TRBV9,NA,TRBJ1-1,CASSLRYGASGTEAFF,TGTGCCAGCAGCTTAAGATATGGGGCATCGGGCACTGAAGCTTTCTTT